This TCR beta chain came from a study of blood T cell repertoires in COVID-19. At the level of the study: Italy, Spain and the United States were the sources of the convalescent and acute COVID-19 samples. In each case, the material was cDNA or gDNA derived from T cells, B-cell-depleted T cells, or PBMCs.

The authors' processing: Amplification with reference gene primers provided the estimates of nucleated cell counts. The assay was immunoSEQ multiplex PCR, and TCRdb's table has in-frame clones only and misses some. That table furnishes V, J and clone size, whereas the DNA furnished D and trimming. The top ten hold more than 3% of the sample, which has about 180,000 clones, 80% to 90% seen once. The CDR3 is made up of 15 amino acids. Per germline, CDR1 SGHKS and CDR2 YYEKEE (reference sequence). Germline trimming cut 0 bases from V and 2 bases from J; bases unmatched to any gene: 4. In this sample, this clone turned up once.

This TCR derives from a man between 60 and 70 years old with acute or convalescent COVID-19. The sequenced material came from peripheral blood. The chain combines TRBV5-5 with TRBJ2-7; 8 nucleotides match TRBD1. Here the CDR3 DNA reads TGTGCCAGCAGCTTGGTGGGACAGGTTACCTACGAGCAGTACTTC. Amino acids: CASSLVGQVTYEQYF.